A selection of T cell receptor beta chains follows, all from one sample in a study of blood T cell repertoires in COVID-19. Using immunoSEQ multiplex PCR, the repertoire was profiled, and TCRdb retains in-frame clones only, with some absent. Of about 240,000 clones detected, 82% appear once; the ten largest clones hold around an eighth. What was sequenced was peripheral blood. These receptors were collected from a woman aged 60-70 years with active or convalescent COVID-19. Each CDR3 is given with its conserved first and last residue. Each record gives: clone size, D gene, V gene, J gene, CDR3 DNA, CDR3 protein. D genes are given only for firm matches. Only some rows state a clone size, as once, few, many or a class for expanded clones.

few,-,TRBV7-9,TRBJ2-1,TGTGCCAGCAGGGGGCAGTCGGAGAATAATGAGCAGTTCTTC,CASRGQSENNEQFF
-,TRBD1,TRBV18,TRBJ1-2,TGTGCCAGCTCATGGACAGGGTCGGATGGCTACACCTTC,CASSWTGSDGYTF
-,TRBD1,TRBV30,TRBJ1-5,TGTGCCTGGAGTGTACAAAACAGGGGTAGCAATCAGCCCCAGCATTTT,CAWSVQNRGSNQPQHF
-,TRBD1,TRBV29-1,TRBJ1-5,TGCAGCGTTGGGGGGCTCGGGACAGATAGCAATCAGCCCCAGCATTTT,CSVGGLGTDSNQPQHF
-,TRBD2,TRBV11-2,TRBJ2-5,TGTGCCAGCAACCGAGGGGGTAGCGGGGGGTACCAAGAGACCCAGTACTTC,CASNRGGSGGYQETQYF
-,TRBD2,TRBV18,TRBJ2-3,TGTGCCAGCTCACCGCGGGGGGTTGGCACAGATACGCAGTATTTT,CASSPRGVGTDTQYF
-,TRBD1,TRBV2,TRBJ1-5,TGTGCCAGCAGGAGGGGGGGACAGGGTCGCAATCAGCCCCAGCATTTT,CASRRGGQGRNQPQHF
-,TRBD2,TRBV5-1,TRBJ2-7,TGCGCCAGCAGCTCCGGGACTAGCGGGATACTGAGCTCCTACGAGCAGTACTTC,CASSSGTSGILSSYEQYF
few,-,TRBV21-1,TRBJ1-2,TGTGCCAGCAGCAAAGCGCTTTTCGGGCAGGGTTATAACTATGGCTACACCTTC,CASSKALFGQGYNYGYTF
many,TRBD2,TRBV18,TRBJ2-5,TGTGCCAGCTCACCAAGGACTAGCCCCGAGACCCAGTACTTC,CASSPRTSPETQYF
-,TRBD1,TRBV19,TRBJ1-4,TGTGCCTCAGACTCCGGGACAGTGGGAAAACTGTTTTTT,CASDSGTVGKLFF
once,TRBD1,TRBV15,TRBJ2-7,TGTGCCACGGGGACAGGGCCTTACGAGCAGTACTTC,CATGTGPYEQYF
-,TRBD1,TRBV6-5,TRBJ1-1,TGTGCCAGCAGTTACTGGACAGGGGCGGAAGCTTTCTTT,CASSYWTGAEAFF
-,-,TRBV6-5,TRBJ2-7,TGTGCCAGCACGGGGGACCACTCCTACGAGCAGTACTTC,CASTGDHSYEQYF
once,TRBD1,TRBV6-1,TRBJ1-4,TGTGCCAGCAGTGATACAGGGGGATGGGGTGAAAAACTGTTTTTT,CASSDTGGWGEKLFF
few,-,TRBV6-6,TRBJ1-1,TGTGCCAGCAGTTATCGGCAGGGAGGCGACGCTTTCTTT,CASSYRQGGDAFF
-,TRBD2,TRBV18,TRBJ2-1,TGTGCCAGCTCACCGTCCGGGACTAGCCCAAATGAGCAGTTCTTC,CASSPSGTSPNEQFF
-,-,TRBV6-5,TRBJ1-5,TGTGCCAGCAGTTACTCGATCGGGGGAGGCCAGCCCCAGCATTTT,CASSYSIGGGQPQHF
-,TRBD1,TRBV14,TRBJ1-2,TGTGCCAGCAGCCCGCTCCTGAGGACAGGGGCCGGTGGCTACACCTTC,CASSPLLRTGAGGYTF
-,-,TRBV10-3,TRBJ1-3,TGTGCCATCAGTACAGGGCTCGGAAACACCATATATTTT,CAISTGLGNTIYF
-,TRBD1,TRBV6-1,TRBJ1-3,TGTGCCAGCAGTGATGGGACAGCCTCTGGAAACACCATATATTTT,CASSDGTASGNTIYF
-,-,TRBV6-5,TRBJ2-5,TGTGCCAGCAGCGGGGGACGGGGGTACCAAGAGACCCAGTACTTC,CASSGGRGYQETQYF
-,TRBD2,TRBV3-1/TRBV3-2,TRBJ2-5,TGTGCCAGCAAGCTCCGACTAGCGGGGGGGTTGGTGACCCAGTACTTC,CASKLRLAGGLVTQYF
-,-,TRBV12-3/TRBV12-4,TRBJ2-5,TGTGCCAGCAGGGTGGCAGGACAAGAGACCCAGTACTTC,CASRVAGQETQYF
-,TRBD1,TRBV5-4,TRBJ1-2,TGTGCCAGCAGCTTACCATTCCCGACAGGGGAGGATGGCTACACCTTC,CASSLPFPTGEDGYTF
-,TRBD1,TRBV5-1,TRBJ2-7,TGCGCCAGCAGGGAGGGGACAGGGGGGTTTTACGAGCAGTACTTC,CASREGTGGFYEQYF
few,-,TRBV7-9,TRBJ1-2,TGTGCCAGCAGCTTAACGGTAATAGCTAACTATGGCTACACCTTC,CASSLTVIANYGYTF
few,-,TRBV11-2,TRBJ1-1,TGTGCCAGCCCCCGGGGGTGGGGGACTGAAGCTTTCTTT,CASPRGWGTEAFF
-,-,TRBV7-9,TRBJ1-2,TGTGCCAGCAGCTTAGGGCCGAACTATGGCTACACCTTC,CASSLGPNYGYTF
-,-,TRBV28,TRBJ1-2,TGTGCCAGCAGCTATTTGTCGGAAGGGGCCTATGGCTACACCTTC,CASSYLSEGAYGYTF
-,TRBD1,TRBV10-3,TRBJ1-2,TGTGCCATCAGGGATGGGGACAGGGGTAAATATGGCTACACCTTC,CAIRDGDRGKYGYTF
-,-,TRBV28,TRBJ1-2,TGTGCCAGCAGTTTATCCGTAGCCTATGGCTACACCTTC,CASSLSVAYGYTF
-,-,TRBV10-3,TRBJ1-3,TGTGCCATCAGTGAGGGGGCCAGCTCTGGAAACACCATATATTTT,CAISEGASSGNTIYF
-,TRBD1,TRBV3-1/TRBV3-2,TRBJ1-6,TGTGCCAGCAGCCTGTTTATCCCGACAGGGGAGTGCTCACCCCTCCACTTT,CASSLFIPTGECSPLHF
-,TRBD2,TRBV3-1/TRBV3-2,TRBJ2-3,TGTGCCAGCACCACCTCGGGACTAGCGGGGGTTACAGATACGCAGTATTTT,CASTTSGLAGVTDTQYF
-,-,TRBV6-1,TRBJ2-7,TGTGCCAGCAGTCACTCGGGGTCCTCCTACGAGCAGTACTTC,CASSHSGSSYEQYF
once,TRBD2,TRBV19,TRBJ2-7,TGTGCCAGTAGTCGGGGGGCCTACGAGCAGTACTTC,CASSRGAYEQYF
-,TRBD1,TRBV5-1,TRBJ1-6,TGCGCCAGCAGTTTGCCGGGACAGGATAATTCACCCCTCCACTTT,CASSLPGQDNSPLHF
-,TRBD1,TRBV12-3/TRBV12-4,TRBJ2-4,TGTGCCAGCAGGACAGGGTCGGACATTCAGTACTTC,CASRTGSDIQYF
-,-,TRBV19,TRBJ1-2,TGTGCCAGTAGTATAGGCCGGGACACCACCTTCTATGGCTACACCTTC,CASSIGRDTTFYGYTF
once,TRBD2,TRBV19,TRBJ2-1,TGTGCCAGTAGTATAGTGGGACTAGCGGGGGGTTTGGATGAGCAGTTCTTC,CASSIVGLAGGLDEQFF
-,-,TRBV10-3,TRBJ1-2,TGTGCCATCAGTGAGTCGAATGGCAACTATGGCTACACCTTC,CAISESNGNYGYTF
-,-,TRBV5-6,TRBJ1-2,TGTGCCAGCAGCTCCGACAGAACCTATGGCTACACCTTC,CASSSDRTYGYTF
-,TRBD2,TRBV2,TRBJ2-5,TGTGCCAGCAGCTTAGCGGGGTTAGGGACCCAGTACTTC,CASSLAGLGTQYF
-,-,TRBV5-1,TRBJ1-3,TGCGCCAGCAGCACGGACGGGGACTCTGGAAACACCATATATTTT,CASSTDGDSGNTIYF
-,TRBD1,TRBV19,TRBJ1-1,TGTGCCAGTAGTAGGAGGGACAGGGGTCTGGTTCGGTCGGACACTGAAGCTTTCTTT,CASSRRDRGLVRSDTEAFF
-,-,TRBV20-1,TRBJ1-2,TGCAGTGCTAGTGAGCAGGGAGGGTATGGCTACACCTTC,CSASEQGGYGYTF
-,-,TRBV30,TRBJ1-2,TGTGCCTGGAGTGTGGGGGGGGTCGGTTCTGGCTACACCTTC,CAWSVGGVGSGYTF
-,-,TRBV27,TRBJ2-1,TGTGCCAGCAGCCCCTTGGGTTCAGGGCCCAATGAGCAGTTCTTC,CASSPLGSGPNEQFF
-,TRBD1,TRBV10-3,TRBJ1-3,TGTGCCATCAGAGCGGGACAGGGTGGAAACACCATATATTTT,CAIRAGQGGNTIYF
-,TRBD1,TRBV30,TRBJ2-2,TGTGCCTGGACACAGGGGGCCGCGAACACCGGGGAGCTGTTTTTT,CAWTQGAANTGELFF
-,-,TRBV7-2,TRBJ1-5,TGTGCCAGCAGCTTGACTAGTGGGCAGCCCCAGCATTTT,CASSLTSGQPQHF
-,-,TRBV7-9,TRBJ1-4,TGTGCCAGCAGCTTAGCCGGCGGCCAGTCAACTAATGAAAAACTGTTTTTT,CASSLAGGQSTNEKLFF
-,TRBD2,TRBV7-6,TRBJ2-5,TGTGCCAGCAGCTTAGAGAGTGGACTAGCGGGGGGGCCCCGGGCGGAGACCCAGTACTTC,CASSLESGLAGGPRAETQYF